A selection of T cell receptor beta chains follows, all from one sample in a study of yellow fever vaccine responses in identical twins. TCRdb re-derived calls from the RT-PCR reads in MiXCR, one entry per CDR3 protein. The sample includes roughly 5,700 distinct CDR3 sequences, about three quarters seen only once; the top ten take 2% to 3%. The source was T cells from blood (PBMCs), unsorted or a sorted subset (not recorded which), collected before or after yellow fever vaccination (not recorded which). All receptors come from a young woman who received the yellow fever vaccine. The CDR3 runs from the conserved cysteine through the conserved F or W. The D gene is left open where the match is weak. Not every row has a clone size; where given, it reads once, few, many or a size class.

J	D	V	size	CDR3	DNA
TRBJ2-7	TRBD2	TRBV5-5	.	CASSLSGGYEQYF	TGTGCCAGCAGCTTGTCGGGGGGCTACGAGCAGTACTTC
TRBJ1-5	.	TRBV12-3/TRBV12-4	.	CASSSLLDQPQHF	TGTGCCAGCAGTTCCCTATTAGATCAGCCCCAGCATTTT
TRBJ1-5	TRBD1	TRBV12-3/TRBV12-4	.	CASSPYRGNQPQHF	TGTGCCAGCAGCCCGTACAGGGGGAATCAGCCCCAGCATTTT
TRBJ1-6	.	TRBV29-1	.	CSTRDSYNSPLHF	TGCAGCACCCGGGACTCCTATAATTCACCCCTCCACTTT
TRBJ1-1	TRBD1	TRBV6-5	once	CASSYRTGGTTEAFF	TGTGCCAGCAGTTACCGGACAGGGGGCACCACTGAAGCTTTCTTT
TRBJ2-7	TRBD2	TRBV29-1	.	CSVGKRDGYEQYF	TGCAGCGTGGGAAAGCGGGATGGGTACGAGCAGTACTTC
TRBJ1-2	.	TRBV15	.	CATSTRDYGYTF	TGTGCCACCAGCACCCGAGACTATGGCTACACCTTC
TRBJ2-7	TRBD2	TRBV7-6	.	CASSLDLADYEQYF	TGTGCCAGCAGCTTAGATCTAGCGGACTACGAGCAGTACTTC
TRBJ1-6	.	TRBV6-1	.	CASSTRPGHNNSPLHF	TGTGCCAGCAGTACCCGCCCGGGACACAATAATTCACCCCTCCACTTT
TRBJ2-2	.	TRBV2	.	CASSEGHTETGELFF	TGTGCCAGCAGTGAAGGTCACACGGAAACCGGGGAGCTGTTTTTT
TRBJ2-1	TRBD1	TRBV11-3	.	CASSLGHPGQIYNEQFF	TGTGCCAGCAGCTTAGGGCATCCGGGACAGATTTACAATGAGCAGTTCTTC
TRBJ2-7	.	TRBV3-1	.	CASSQDAYEQYF	TGTGCCAGCAGCCAAGATGCCTACGAGCAGTACTTC
TRBJ2-5	.	TRBV2	.	CASSVEGSRGETQYF	TGTGCCAGCAGTGTGGAGGGGTCTCGGGGGGAGACCCAGTACTTC
TRBJ2-1	.	TRBV14	.	CASSQGFSRYYNEQFF	TGTGCCAGCAGCCAAGGTTTCTCGCGGTACTACAATGAGCAGTTCTTC
TRBJ1-4	.	TRBV6-5	.	CASSYSPTQKLFF	TGTGCCAGCAGTTACTCGCCCACCCAAAAACTGTTTTTT
TRBJ1-2	TRBD1	TRBV29-1	.	CSVLPGGVHGYTF	TGCAGCGTTCTTCCAGGGGGAGTCCATGGCTACACCTTC
TRBJ2-1	.	TRBV28	.	CASSYYNEQFF	TGTGCCAGCAGTTACTACAATGAGCAGTTCTTC
TRBJ2-3	.	TRBV11-3	.	CASSLWGDTQYF	TGTGCCAGCAGCTTATGGGGAGATACGCAGTATTTT
TRBJ2-3	.	TRBV18	once	CASSPGANRRTDTQYF	TGTGCCAGCTCACCCGGGGCCAATAGGAGGACAGATACGCAGTATTTT
TRBJ2-4	TRBD1	TRBV4-2	.	CASSQGRTGEGIQYF	TGTGCCAGCAGCCAGGGACGGACAGGGGAGGGCATTCAGTACTTC
TRBJ2-3	TRBD2	TRBV6-1	.	CASSRAHTSGTTDTQYF	TGTGCCAGCAGCCGCGCTCACACTAGCGGGACCACAGATACGCAGTATTTT
TRBJ2-1	TRBD2	TRBV6-5	once	CASSHSPGLAYEQFF	TGTGCCAGCAGCCACTCCCCGGGACTAGCGTATGAGCAGTTCTTC
TRBJ1-5	.	TRBV27	.	CASSFNLGQPQHF	TGTGCCAGCAGTTTTAATTTGGGTCAGCCCCAGCATTTT
TRBJ2-2	.	TRBV10-3	.	CAISLGDLNTGELFF	TGTGCCATCTCCCTAGGGGACTTAAACACCGGGGAGCTGTTTTTT
TRBJ1-1	.	TRBV7-9	.	CASSLSGNTEAFF	TGTGCCAGCAGCTTGTCCGGGAACACTGAAGCTTTCTTT
TRBJ1-4	.	TRBV11-2	few	CASTALRGRTNEKLFF	TGTGCCAGCACCGCCCTCCGGGGTAGGACTAATGAAAAACTGTTTTTT